This T cell receptor beta chain was captured in a study of T cell changes during pregnancy in multiple sclerosis. Assay used: immunoSEQ multiplex PCR; TCRdb lists only in-frame clones, some missing. The sample has more than 30,000 clones, about 92% seen once. The material was CD8+ T cells from peripheral blood mononuclear cells, obtained in the third trimester of pregnancy. The sequence derives from a female donor with multiple sclerosis, enrolled in a pregnancy study.

The CDR3 sequence: CASSVTENYEQYF. For the CDR3, the DNA is TGTGCCAGCAGCGTTACGGAGAACTACGAGCAGTACTTC. This chain links TRBV9 with TRBJ2-7; D not resolved. Germline assignment: CDR1 SGDLS and CDR2 YYNGEE. Trimming took 2 bases from V and 3 from J, leaving 9 bases between them. The CDR3 totals 13 residues.